Listed below are T cell receptor beta chains from one sample, sequenced in a study of T cell changes during pregnancy in multiple sclerosis. Using immunoSEQ multiplex PCR, the repertoire was profiled, and TCRdb retains in-frame clones only, with some absent. In the table there are some 83,000 clones, 90% to 95% of which are singletons. The sequencing used PBMCs, collected in the first trimester of pregnancy. The origin of the receptors is a female donor in good health, serving as a control in a pregnancy study. Some clones in this sample may be carry-over from other donors' samples. Each CDR3 is given with its conserved first and last residue. A D gene is named only where the DNA matches it firmly. The size of a clone is reported for some rows only, either as once, few or many, or as a class for expanded clones.

cdr3_aa cdr3_nt d_call v_call clone_size j_call
CASSYKLAGAYEQYF TGTGCCAGCAGTTACAAATTAGCGGGAGCCTACGAGCAGTACTTC TRBD2 TRBV6-5 - TRBJ2-7
CAIRGGGTDTQYF TGTGCCATCCGGGGGGGCGGCACAGATACGCAGTATTTT TRBD2 TRBV10-3 - TRBJ2-3
CASSTQELAVHTQYF TGTGCCAGCAGCACACAGGAACTAGCGGTGCATACGCAGTATTTT TRBD2 TRBV13 few TRBJ2-3
CASSPRLAGASDTQYF TGTGCCAGCAGCCCGAGACTAGCGGGGGCATCAGATACGCAGTATTTT TRBD2 TRBV7-2 - TRBJ2-3
CASTPGQGAFYGYTF TGTGCCAGCACCCCCGGACAGGGGGCCTTCTATGGCTACACCTTC TRBD1 TRBV28 - TRBJ1-2
CASRPGTSGGTYNEQFF TGTGCCAGCAGGCCAGGGACTAGCGGGGGTACCTACAATGAGCAGTTCTTC TRBD2 TRBV2 - TRBJ2-1
CASSLGGFGSYEQYF TGCGCCAGCAGCTTGGGGGGCTTCGGCTCCTACGAGCAGTACTTC - TRBV5-1 - TRBJ2-7
CARYDSGRAREDTQYF TGTGCCAGATACGATAGCGGGAGGGCGAGGGAGGATACGCAGTATTTT TRBD2 TRBV9 - TRBJ2-3
CASSFPVGGGGYTF TGTGCCAGCAGTTTCCCTGTTGGGGGGGGTGGCTACACCTTC - TRBV28 - TRBJ1-2
CASSTPGHLNGYTF TGTGCCAGCAGTACTCCGGGACACCTAAATGGCTACACCTTC - TRBV6-5 - TRBJ1-2
CSARKEDRKYF TGCAGTGCACGAAAAGAGGACAGAAAGTATTTT - TRBV20-1 - TRBJ2-3
CASSALTGGDEKLFF TGTGCCAGCAGTGCTCTGACAGGGGGCGATGAAAAACTGTTTTTT TRBD1 TRBV6-5 - TRBJ1-4
CASSHLSINQPQHF TGCGCCAGCAGCCACCTATCGATCAATCAGCCCCAGCATTTT - TRBV4-1 - TRBJ1-5
CASSQDRRGSYEQYF TGCGCCAGCAGCCAAGATCGCCGCGGGAGCTACGAGCAGTACTTC TRBD2 TRBV4-3 - TRBJ2-7
CASSFGTGAYEQYF TGTGCCAGCAGCTTCGGGACAGGGGCCTACGAGCAGTACTTC TRBD1 TRBV11-3 - TRBJ2-7
CASSLEGVNTIYF TGCGCCAGCAGCTTGGAGGGGGTAAACACCATATATTTT - TRBV5-1 few TRBJ1-3